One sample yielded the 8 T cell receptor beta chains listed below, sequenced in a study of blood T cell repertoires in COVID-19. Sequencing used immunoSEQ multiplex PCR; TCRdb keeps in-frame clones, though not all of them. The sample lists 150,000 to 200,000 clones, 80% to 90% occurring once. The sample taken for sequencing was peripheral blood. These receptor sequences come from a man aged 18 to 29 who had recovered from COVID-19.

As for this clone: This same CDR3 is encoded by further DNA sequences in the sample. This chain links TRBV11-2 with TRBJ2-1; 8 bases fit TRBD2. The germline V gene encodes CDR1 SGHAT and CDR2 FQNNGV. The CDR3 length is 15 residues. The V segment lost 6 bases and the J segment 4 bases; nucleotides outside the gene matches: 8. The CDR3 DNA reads TGTGCCAGCAGTTCCCTAGCGGGCGCTTACAATGAGCAGTTCTTC. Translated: CASSSLAGAYNEQFF.

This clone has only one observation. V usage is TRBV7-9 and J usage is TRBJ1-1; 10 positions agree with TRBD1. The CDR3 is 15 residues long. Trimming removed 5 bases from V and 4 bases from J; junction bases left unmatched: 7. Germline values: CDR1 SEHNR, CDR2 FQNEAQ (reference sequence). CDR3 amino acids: CASSLWTGGATEAFF. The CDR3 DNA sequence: TGTGCCAGCAGCCTATGGACAGGGGGAGCCACTGAAGCTTTCTTT.

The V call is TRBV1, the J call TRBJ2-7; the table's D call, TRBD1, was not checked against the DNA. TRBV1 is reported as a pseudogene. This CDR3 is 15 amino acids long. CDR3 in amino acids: CTSSYDRDSLYEQYF. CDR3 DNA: TGCACCAGCAGCTACGACAGGGATAGCCTCTACGAGCAGTACTTC.

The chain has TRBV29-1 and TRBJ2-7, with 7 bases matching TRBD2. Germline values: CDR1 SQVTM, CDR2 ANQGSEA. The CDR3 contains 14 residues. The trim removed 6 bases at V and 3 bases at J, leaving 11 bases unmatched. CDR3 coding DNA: TGCAGCGTGTACAATGAGCGGGATTACTACGAGCAGTACTTC. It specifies CSVYNERDYYEQYF.

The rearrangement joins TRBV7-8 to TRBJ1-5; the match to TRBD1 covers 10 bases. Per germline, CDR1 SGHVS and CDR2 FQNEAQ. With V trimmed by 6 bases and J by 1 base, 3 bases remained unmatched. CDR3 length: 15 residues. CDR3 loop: CASREDRGSNQPQHF. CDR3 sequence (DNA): TGTGCCAGCAGGGAGGACAGGGGGAGCAATCAGCCCCAGCATTTT.

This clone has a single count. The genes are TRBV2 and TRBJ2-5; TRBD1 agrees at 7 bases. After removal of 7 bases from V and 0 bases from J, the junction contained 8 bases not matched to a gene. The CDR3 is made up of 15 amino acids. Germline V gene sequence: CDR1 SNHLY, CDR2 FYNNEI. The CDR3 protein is CASMVYRGYQETQYF. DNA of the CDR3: TGTGCCAGCATGGTCTACAGGGGTTACCAAGAGACCCAGTACTTC. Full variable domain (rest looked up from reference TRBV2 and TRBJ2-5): EPEVTQTPSHQVTQMGQEVILRCVPISNHLYFYWYRQILGQKVEFLVSFYNNEISEKSEIFDDQFSVERPDGSNFTLKIRSTKLEDSAMYFCASMVYRGYQETQYFGPGTRLLVL.

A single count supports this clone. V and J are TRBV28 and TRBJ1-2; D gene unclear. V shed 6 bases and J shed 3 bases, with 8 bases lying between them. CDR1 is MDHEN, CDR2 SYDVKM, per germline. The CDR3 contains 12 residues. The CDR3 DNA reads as TGTGCCAGCAGCCGAGTGGACTATGGCTACACCTTC. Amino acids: CASSRVDYGYTF.

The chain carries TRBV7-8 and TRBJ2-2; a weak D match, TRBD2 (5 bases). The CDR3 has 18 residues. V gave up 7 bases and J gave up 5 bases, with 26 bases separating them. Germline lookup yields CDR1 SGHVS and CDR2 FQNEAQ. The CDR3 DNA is TGTGCCAGCACCCCCTTGGGGAAGAGTACTAGGCTGACCGGGGAGCTGTTTTTT. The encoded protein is CASTPLGKSTRLTGELFF.